This T cell receptor (beta chain) was profiled in a study of CD4 T cells in relation to SARS-CoV-2 and coronaviruses. V was clipped by 1 base and J by 4 bases, with 7 bases between them. From germline, CDR1 is SGHTA and CDR2 FQGNSA. The CDR3 loop spans 13 amino acids. The unexposed donors gave CD4+ T cells in about 2010-2019, prior to COVID-19. Repertoires were generated with immunoSEQ multiplex PCR, while TCRdb's copy carries only in-frame clones and drops some. The sample lists about 59,000 clones, 70% to 90% seen once, with roughly 1.5% in the top ten. The chain joins TRBV7-2 to TRBJ1-1, with D uncertain. This TCR was sampled from a human donor in good health. Sequencing was performed on memory CD4+ T cells from PBMCs. In DNA form, the CDR3 reads TGTGCCAGCAGCTTAGTCCCGAGCACTGAAGCTTTCTTT. It specifies CASSLVPSTEAFF.